This T cell receptor beta chain originates from a study of T cells after yellow fever vaccination. Study-level points and caveats: Boosting was followed by the reappearance of most primary-vaccination clones (approximately 95% CD4, under 90% CD8). The CD4 compartment and the CD8 compartment contained a small share of clonotypes in common.

This CDR3 comprises 14 residues. The germline V gene encodes CDR1 SGHAT and CDR2 FQNNGV. Trimming removed 8 bases at V and 6 bases at J, with 17 bases between. This clonotype was seen only a few times. Its target is not known. TCRdb processed the 5' RACE reads anew with MiXCR; each CDR3 protein has one entry. The sample has hundreds of thousands of distinct CDR3 sequences, 9% to 15% seen once; the top ten hold 15%. The TCR originated in a man aged 30-40 years who received the YFV17D yellow fever vaccine. The chain joins TRBV11-2 to TRBJ2-1, with TRBD2 as a possible D gene (7 bases). Sequencing used PBMCs, obtained on the day of the yellow fever booster vaccination. The CDR3 DNA is TGTGCCAGCTCTACTCTGAGGGGGGGCAATGAGCAGTTCTTC. Encoded protein: CASSTLRGGNEQFF.